This T cell receptor beta chain emerged from a study of blood T cell repertoires in COVID-19. Study overall: Sites in the United States, Italy and Spain provided acute and convalescent COVID-19 samples.

Under the authors' procedure: Amplification of reference gene primers was used by the study to estimate nucleated cell counts. Assay used: immunoSEQ multiplex PCR; TCRdb lists only in-frame clones, some missing. Clone size and the V and J calls come from that table; the DNA yielded D and trimming. Of about 200,000 clones listed, roughly four fifths were seen once; the top ten hold roughly 12%. V trimming: 4 bases; J trimming: 2 bases; junction bases outside the gene matches: 4. In germline, CDR1 is SGHNT, CDR2 YYREEE (reference sequence). This CDR3 has 14 amino acids. The clonotype originates from a man in his forties who had recovered from COVID-19. The gene calls are TRBV5-4 and TRBJ2-3, with 7 bases fitting TRBD1. Sequencing used PBMCs or T cells enriched from blood (not recorded which). CDR3 amino acids: CASSRDRNTDTQYF. The CDR3 DNA is TGTGCCAGCAGCCGGGACAGAAACACAGATACGCAGTATTTT.